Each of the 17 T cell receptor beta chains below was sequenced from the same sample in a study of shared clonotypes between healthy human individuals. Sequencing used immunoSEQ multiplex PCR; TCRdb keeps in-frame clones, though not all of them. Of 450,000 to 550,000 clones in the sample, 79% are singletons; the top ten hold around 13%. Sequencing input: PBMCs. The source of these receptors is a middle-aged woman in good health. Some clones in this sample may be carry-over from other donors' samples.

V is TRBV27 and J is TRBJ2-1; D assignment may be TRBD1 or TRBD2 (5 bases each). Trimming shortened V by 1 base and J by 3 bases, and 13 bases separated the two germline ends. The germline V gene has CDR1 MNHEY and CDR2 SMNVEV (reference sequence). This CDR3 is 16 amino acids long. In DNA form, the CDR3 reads TGTGCCAGCAGTTTATTTTCCTGGGACGGCTACAATGAGCAGTTCTTC. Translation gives CASSLFSWDGYNEQFF.

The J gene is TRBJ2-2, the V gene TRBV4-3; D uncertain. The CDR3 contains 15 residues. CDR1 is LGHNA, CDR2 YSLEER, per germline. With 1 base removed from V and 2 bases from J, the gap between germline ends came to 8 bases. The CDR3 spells CASSQGRLNTGELFF. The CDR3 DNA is TGCGCCAGCAGCCAAGGCCGTTTAAACACCGGGGAGCTGTTTTTT.

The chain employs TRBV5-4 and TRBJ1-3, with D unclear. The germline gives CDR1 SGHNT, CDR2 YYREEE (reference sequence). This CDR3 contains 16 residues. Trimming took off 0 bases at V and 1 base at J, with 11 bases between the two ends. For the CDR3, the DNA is TGTGCCAGCAGCTTGGCCTCTACGGCGTCTGGAAACACCATATATTTT. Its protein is CASSLASTASGNTIYF. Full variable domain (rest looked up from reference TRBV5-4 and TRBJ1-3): ETGVTQSPTHLIKTRGQQVTLRCSSQSGHNTVSWYQQALGQGPQFIFQYYREEENGRGNFPPRFSGLQFPNYSSELNVNALELDDSALYLCASSLASTASGNTIYFGEGSWLTVV.

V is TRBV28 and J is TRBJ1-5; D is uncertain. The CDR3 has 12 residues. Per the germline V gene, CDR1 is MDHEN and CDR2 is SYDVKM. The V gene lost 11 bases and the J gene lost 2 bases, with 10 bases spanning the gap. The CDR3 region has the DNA TGTGCCTCGTGTATCGGCAATCAGCCCCAGCATTTT. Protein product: CASCIGNQPQHF.

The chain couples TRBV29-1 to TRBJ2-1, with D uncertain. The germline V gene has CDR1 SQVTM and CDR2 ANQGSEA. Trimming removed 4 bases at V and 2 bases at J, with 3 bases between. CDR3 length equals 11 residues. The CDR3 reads CSVGAYNEQFF. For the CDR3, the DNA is TGCAGCGTTGGGGCCTACAATGAGCAGTTCTTC.

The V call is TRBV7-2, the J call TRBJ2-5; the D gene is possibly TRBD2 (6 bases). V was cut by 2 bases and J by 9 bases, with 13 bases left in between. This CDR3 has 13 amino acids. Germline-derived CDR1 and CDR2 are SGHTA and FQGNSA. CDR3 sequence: CASSLRRRAPQYF. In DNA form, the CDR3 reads TGTGCCAGCAGCTTAAGGCGGAGGGCGCCCCAGTACTTC.

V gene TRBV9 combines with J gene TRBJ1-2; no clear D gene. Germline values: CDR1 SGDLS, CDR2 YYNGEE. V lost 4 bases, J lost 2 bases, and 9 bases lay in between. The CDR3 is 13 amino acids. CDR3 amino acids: CASSKDGNYGYTF. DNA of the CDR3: TGTGCCAGCAGCAAGGACGGGAACTATGGCTACACCTTC.

The CDR3: CASRKAETQYF. The DNA for the CDR3 is TGTGCCAGCAGGAAGGCGGAGACCCAGTACTTC. The V call is TRBV2, the J call TRBJ2-5; no clear D. Germline V gene data show CDR1 as SNHLY and CDR2 as FYNNEI. Between the trimmed V and J ends, which lost 6 bases and 5 bases, there was a span of 7 bases. The CDR3 has 11 amino acids.

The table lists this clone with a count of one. The CDR3 protein is CASRNSGNYGYTF. The CDR3 nucleotides are TGTGCCAGCAGGAACAGCGGTAACTATGGCTACACCTTC. V is TRBV7-9 and J is TRBJ1-2, with no clear D. The CDR3 has 13 amino acids. Trimming took 6 bases from V and 1 from J, leaving 9 bases between them. Germline V gene data show CDR1 as SEHNR and CDR2 as FQNEAQ (reference sequence).

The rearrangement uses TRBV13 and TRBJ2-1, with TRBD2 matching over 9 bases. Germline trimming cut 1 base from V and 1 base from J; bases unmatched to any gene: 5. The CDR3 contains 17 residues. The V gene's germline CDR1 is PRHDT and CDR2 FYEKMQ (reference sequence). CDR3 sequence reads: CASSLVSLAGSYNEQFF. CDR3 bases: TGTGCCAGCAGCTTAGTATCCCTAGCGGGGTCCTACAATGAGCAGTTCTTC.

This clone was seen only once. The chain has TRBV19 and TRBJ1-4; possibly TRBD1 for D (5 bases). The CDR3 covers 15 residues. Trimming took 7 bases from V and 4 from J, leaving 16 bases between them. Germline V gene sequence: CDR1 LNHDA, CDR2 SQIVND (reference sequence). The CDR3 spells CASTPVDRNNEKLFF. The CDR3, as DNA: TGTGCCAGTACCCCGGTTGACAGAAATAATGAAAAACTGTTTTTT.

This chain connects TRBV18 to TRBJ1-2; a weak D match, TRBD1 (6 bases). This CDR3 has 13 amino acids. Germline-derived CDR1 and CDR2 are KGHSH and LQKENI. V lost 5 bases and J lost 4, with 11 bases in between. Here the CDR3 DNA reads TGTGCCAGCTCAAGCAGGGGTGGCTATGGCTACACCTTC. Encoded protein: CASSSRGGYGYTF.

CDR3 amino acids: CASSRVWGAEETQYF. CDR3 DNA sequence: TGTGCCAGCAGCCGCGTTTGGGGGGCAGAAGAGACCCAGTACTTC. The chain couples TRBV7-2 to TRBJ2-5, with D perhaps assigned TRBD1 or TRBD2 (6 bases each). The CDR3 is made up of 15 amino acids. Trimming shortened V by 5 bases and J by 3 bases, and 16 bases separated the two germline ends. Looked up from germline, CDR1 is SGHTA and CDR2 is FQGNSA.

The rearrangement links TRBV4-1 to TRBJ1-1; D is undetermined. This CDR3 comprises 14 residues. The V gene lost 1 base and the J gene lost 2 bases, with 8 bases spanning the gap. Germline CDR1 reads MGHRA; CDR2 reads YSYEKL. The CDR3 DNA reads TGCGCCAGCAGCCAAGCTAATCTAAACACTGAAGCTTTCTTT. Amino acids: CASSQANLNTEAFF.

As DNA, the CDR3 is TGTGCCAGCAGCCCTTTTGGGGATACGCAGTATTTT. Translating gives CASSPFGDTQYF. V and J are TRBV5-6 and TRBJ2-3; D not certain. CDR1 is SGHDT, CDR2 YYEEEE, per germline. The CDR3 runs to 12 residues. V lost 4 bases and J lost 6, with 9 bases in between.

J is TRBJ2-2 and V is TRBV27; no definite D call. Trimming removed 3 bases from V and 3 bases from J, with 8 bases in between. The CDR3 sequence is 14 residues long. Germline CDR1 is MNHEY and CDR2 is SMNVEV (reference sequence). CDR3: CASSFMMHTGELFF. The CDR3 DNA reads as TGTGCCAGCAGTTTTATGATGCACACCGGGGAGCTGTTTTTT.

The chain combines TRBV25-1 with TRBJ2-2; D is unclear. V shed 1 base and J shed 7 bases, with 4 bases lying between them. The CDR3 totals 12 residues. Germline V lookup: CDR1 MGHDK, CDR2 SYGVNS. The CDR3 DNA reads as TGTGCCAGCAGTGAATGGCTCGGGGAGCTGTTTTTT. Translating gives CASSEWLGELFF.